This TCR beta chain was sequenced for a study of shared clonotypes between healthy human individuals. Study summary: Each donor had three CD4 naive, three CD4 memory, two CD8 naive and one CD8 memory plate.

There are 16 residues in the CDR3. Germline V gives CDR1 SGHDT, CDR2 YYEEEE. The germline V and J ends were trimmed by 4 bases and 5 bases, with 18 bases remaining between them. Deep level was the assay's run setting. Every subset had its genomic DNA shared out evenly among several immunoSEQ plates. Replicate PCRs run on sorted subsets employed 200 ng DNA, around 27,000 T cell genomes. Repertoires were generated with immunoSEQ multiplex PCR, while TCRdb's copy carries only in-frame clones and drops some. The data hold some 2,400,000 clones, with approximately 95% observed a single time. The clonotype was recovered from a man younger than 35 in good health. The sequencing sample was made of naive CD4+ T cells sorted from blood. Subset denoted: CD45RA+ positively selected. The chain carries TRBV5-6 and TRBJ2-2, with a tentative D call TRBD1 (6 bases). CDR3 sequence (DNA): TGTGCCAGCAGCATACGCCAGGGGAGTTTGACCGGGGAGCTGTTTTTT. Protein product: CASSIRQGSLTGELFF.